The following is a T cell receptor beta chain sequence with its context. TCRdb keeps only in-frame clones here, not all; method: immunoSEQ multiplex PCR. The sample yields some 2,000 clones, 88% seen once. The data are from a study of T cell repertoires in ileal Crohn's disease. With 0 bases removed from V and 4 bases from J, the gap between germline ends came to 12 bases. This CDR3 is built from 15 residues. Per the germline V gene, CDR1 is WNHNN and CDR2 is SYGVQD (reference sequence). The time point denotes: proximal margin of the surgical specimen (macroscopically non-inflamed). This receptor was obtained from an adult with Crohn's disease. Sequencing was done on a sample of ileal tissue. The rearrangement uses TRBV10-1 and TRBJ1-1; the D is unclear. In DNA form, the CDR3 reads TGCGCCAGCAGTGAGTCAGGAGGGTCGGGCACTGAAGCTTTCTTT. Its protein is CASSESGGSGTEAFF.